The source of this TCR beta chain is a study of monozygotic twins with inflammatory bowel disease. One entry per CDR3 protein, without DNA, is what TCRdb gives after re-calling the 5' RACE reads. Its clone listing holds about 300,000 distinct CDR3 sequences. Whole-study findings and limits: Discordant twins had repertoire similarity that did not differ from that of concordant twins, possibly from limited power. Healthy co-twins had higher TCRbeta inverse Simpson diversity than their IBD twins. IBD patients share fewer clonotypes with other people than healthy twins do, especially with disease activity.

Regarding this clonotype: Its cognate antigen is unknown.

CDR1 KGHDR and CDR2 SFDVKD come from the germline V gene. The CDR3 runs 15 residues. The chain uses TRBV24-1 and TRBJ2-2; TCRdb lists TRBD1, though no DNA is available to test this call. The sequencing input was blood. The sequence came from a human donor with ulcerative colitis or Crohn's disease, or a healthy co-twin of an affected twin (not recorded which). CDR3 protein: CATEEGQRDTGELFF.